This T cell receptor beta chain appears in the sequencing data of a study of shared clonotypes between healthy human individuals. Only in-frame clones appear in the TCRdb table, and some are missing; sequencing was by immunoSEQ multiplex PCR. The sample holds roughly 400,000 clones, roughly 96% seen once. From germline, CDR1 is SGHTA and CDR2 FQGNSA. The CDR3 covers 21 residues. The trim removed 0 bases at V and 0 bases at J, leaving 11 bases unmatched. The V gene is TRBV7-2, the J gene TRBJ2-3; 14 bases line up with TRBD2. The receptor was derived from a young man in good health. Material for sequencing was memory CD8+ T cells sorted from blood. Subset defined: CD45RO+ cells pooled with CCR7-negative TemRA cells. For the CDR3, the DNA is TGTGCCAGCAGCTTAGCCGCCCCGACTAGCGGGAGGGCCCTTAGCACAGATACGCAGTATTTT. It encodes CASSLAAPTSGRALSTDTQYF. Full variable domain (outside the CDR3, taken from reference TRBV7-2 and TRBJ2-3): GAGVSQSPSNKVTEKGKDVELRCDPISGHTALYWYRQSLGQGLEFLIYFQGNSAPDKSGLPSDRFSAERTGGSVSTLTIQRTQQEDSAVYLCASSLAAPTSGRALSTDTQYFGPGTRLTVL.